This TCR beta chain was captured in a study of sequential checkpoint blockade in melanoma. For the study at large: Randomization was 1:1 between first-line nivolumab→ipilimumab and ipilimumab→nivolumab. Both treatment sequences were followed by maintenance nivolumab.

The germline CDR1 and CDR2 sequences are SGDLS and YYNGEE. The CDR3 covers 15 residues. V was cut by 0 bases and J by 5 bases, with 11 bases left in between. Treatment: randomized to nivolumab then ipilimumab (arm A) or the reverse (arm B). Patients had received no earlier DNA-damaging chemotherapy. PBMC sorting kept live CD3+CD8+ cells without CD19 or CD56. Generated by immunoSEQ multiplex PCR, the TCRdb table keeps only in-frame clones and is missing some. Altogether around 41,000 clones are present, roughly 90% being singletons, with the ten largest covering approximately 12%. This rearrangement joins TRBV9 to TRBJ1-4, with a possible D match to TRBD1 (5 bases). Sequencing was performed on CD8+ T cells sorted from blood (inferred from file names), taken from a patient given nivolumab and ipilimumab in sequence. The TCR comes from a human donor with melanoma. CDR3 sequence: CASSVAQGPNEKLFF. The CDR3 nucleotides read TGTGCCAGCAGCGTAGCTCAGGGTCCCAATGAAAAACTGTTTTTT.